This TCR beta chain stems from a study of blood T cell repertoires in COVID-19. Study in general: T cells, B-cell-depleted T cells, or PBMCs supplied cDNA or gDNA.

Original analysis: Reference gene primer amplification gave estimated nucleated cell counts. Produced via immunoSEQ multiplex PCR; TCRdb's table is partial and in-frame only. D and trimming were read from the DNA, whereas the V and J calls and clone size are those reported in that table. The sample has around 280,000 clones, roughly 90% seen once. Germline lookup yields CDR1 WNHNN and CDR2 SYGVQD (reference sequence). This CDR3 spans 13 amino acids. Trimming left V 6 bases short and J 3 bases short, with 10 bases between. The rearrangement links TRBV10-1 to TRBJ2-3; D is uncertain. Material: peripheral blood. This receptor was obtained from a woman aged 25-40 years with COVID-19, enrolled during active disease. This CDR3 is CASSRLETDTQYF. In DNA form, the CDR3 reads TGCGCCAGCAGCCGATTAGAAACAGATACGCAGTATTTT.